This entry lists 27 T cell receptor beta chains sequenced from one sample in a study of T cells in women clearing cervical HPV infection. TCRdb keeps only in-frame clones here, not all; method: immunoSEQ multiplex PCR. This table lists roughly 34,000 clones. Source material: blood buffy coat. These receptors were collected from a woman between 18 and 69 years old with a cervical HPV16 infection that either progressed to CIN3+ or cleared (not recorded which).

Comments on this clone: The read ends 3 residues before the CDR3 terminus; that terminus is restored from the germline J gene. The rearrangement joins TRBV19 to TRBJ2-1; 9 bases are shared with TRBD2. Germline V gene data show CDR1 as LNHDA and CDR2 as SQIVND (reference sequence). CDR3 length: 15 amino acids. The trim removed 7 bases at V and 9 bases at J, leaving 13 bases unmatched. The CDR3 DNA, read in part, is TGTGCCAGTACTCCCGCAGGCGGGGGGGCCGGTGAG. This codes for CASTPAGGGAGE. The CDR3 in full is CASTPAGGGAGEQFF.

About this clone itself: Read coverage stops 3 residues before the CDR3 terminus; the germline J gene supplies the remainder. The V and J genes are TRBV2 and TRBJ1-1; D uncertain. The CDR3 is 15 residues long. V was clipped by 1 base and J by 0 bases, with 9 bases between them. Germline V gene data show CDR1 as SNHLY and CDR2 as FYNNEI. The CDR3 DNA, read in part, is TGTGCCAGCAGTGAAGTAGAGGGTTTGAACACTGAA. Protein: CASSEVEGLNTE. The CDR3 as a whole reads CASSEVEGLNTEAFF.

Regarding this clone: The CDR3 is cut off 3 residues early in the read; its end comes from the germline J gene. V is TRBV2 and J is TRBJ2-5, with a weak D call TRBD2 (7 bases). The CDR3 runs 15 residues. Germline CDR1 is SNHLY and CDR2 is FYNNEI. V lost 2 bases to trimming and J lost 4 bases, with 14 bases between them. The CDR3 is CASSEITGRAETQYF. The CDR3 DNA, read in part, is TGTGCCAGCAGTGAAATCACAGGGAGGGCAGAGACC.

About this clone itself: The read is 3 residues too short to cover the CDR3 end, so that end is filled in from the germline J gene. The chain employs TRBV5-4 and TRBJ2-1; 8 positions agree with TRBD1. CDR3 size: 16 residues. The trim removed 2 bases at V and 5 bases at J, leaving 9 bases unmatched. Germline V lookup: CDR1 SGHNT, CDR2 YYREEE (reference sequence). CDR3 residues: CASSLAVRGRNNEQFF. The sequenced CDR3 bases are TGTGCCAGCAGCTTAGCCGTCAGGGGGCGCAACAATGAG. Based on the CDR3 plus reference TRBV5-4 and TRBJ2-1, the full variable domain is ETGVTQSPTHLIKTRGQQVTLRCSSQSGHNTVSWYQQALGQGPQFIFQYYREEENGRGNFPPRFSGLQFPNYSSELNVNALELDDSALYLCASSLAVRGRNNEQFFGPGTRLTVL.

To note about this clone: The read comes to an end 3 residues before the CDR3 does, leaving the germline J gene to fill in the end. This chain connects TRBV6-2 or TRBV6-3 to TRBJ1-5, with 7 nucleotides matching TRBD1. The CDR3 spans 14 residues. The V and J ends lost 4 bases and 7 bases, in that order; junction bases with no gene match: 7. CDR1 and CDR2 (germline): MNHEY, SVGEGT. The DNA read from the CDR3 is TGTGCCAGCAGTTTTAGGGGGCCGACACAGCCC. It translates to CASSFRGPTQP. The whole CDR3 is CASSFRGPTQPQHF.

A word on this clone: The read is 3 residues too short to cover the CDR3 end, so that end is filled in from the germline J gene. The chain has TRBV7-9 and TRBJ1-1, with D uncertain. This CDR3 region has 13 residues. Germline assignment: CDR1 SEHNR and CDR2 FQNEAQ (reference sequence). Trimming left V 5 bases short and J 5 bases short, with 12 bases between. The sequenced CDR3 bases are TGTGCCAGCAGCACCCCTCTGCGGACTGAA. Protein product: CASSTPLRTE. The entire CDR3 sequence reads CASSTPLRTEAFF. The full variable domain, completed using reference TRBV7-9 and TRBJ1-1, is DTGVSQNPRHKITKRGQNVTFRCDPISEHNRLYWYRQTLGQGPEFLTYFQNEAQLEKSRLLSDRFSAERPKGSFSTLEIQRTEQGDSAMYLCASSTPLRTEAFFGQGTRLTVV.

About this clone itself: The read falls 3 residues short of the CDR3 end, and the missing part is taken from the germline J gene. The genes are TRBV7-2 and TRBJ1-2; D is ambiguous. Germline V gene data show CDR1 as SGHTA and CDR2 as FQGNSA. With 5 bases removed from V and 3 bases from J, the gap between germline ends came to 13 bases. This CDR3 is 14 amino acids long. CDR3 in amino acids: CASSPQPADYGYTF. CDR3 DNA (partial): TGTGCCAGCAGCCCCCAGCCAGCGGACTATGGC.

Concerning this clone: Read sequence stops 3 residues before the CDR3 end, and the germline J gene provides the missing end. The chain links TRBV6-2 or TRBV6-3 to TRBJ2-7, with D possibly matching TRBD2 (5 bases). The CDR3 length is 15 residues. With 7 bases removed from V and 2 bases from J, the gap between germline ends came to 18 bases. Germline CDR1 is MNHEY and CDR2 is SVGEGT. The CDR3 sequence is CASTERAHLPYEQYF. The part of the CDR3 DNA that was read is TGTGCCAGCACAGAGAGGGCTCACCTTCCCTACGAG.

A remark on this clone: The read is 3 residues too short to cover the CDR3 end, so that end is filled in from the germline J gene. This chain joins TRBV19 and TRBJ2-4; 7 bases align to TRBD1. The V gene's germline CDR1 is LNHDA and CDR2 SQIVND (reference sequence). The CDR3 contains 13 residues. CDR3 region: CASNLRGGWGQYF. The part of the CDR3 DNA that was read is TGTGCCAGCAACCTTAGAGGGGGCTGGGGT.

Points on this clone: The read terminates 3 residues ahead of where the CDR3 ends, so the germline J gene completes it. The chain combines TRBV4-2 with TRBJ1-2, with TRBD1 as a possible D gene (6 bases). Trimming pared 1 base from V and 7 bases from J, leaving 19 bases between. The CDR3 runs 16 residues. CDR1 and CDR2 (germline): LGHNA, YNFKEQ. CDR3 region: CASSQGGGGGLLGYTF. CDR3 bases read: TGTGCCAGCAGCCAAGGGGGAGGGGGGGGGCTCCTTGGC.

Concerning this clone: The CDR3 end is not reached by the read, which stops 3 residues before it; the germline J gene fills it in. The V and J genes are TRBV20-1 and TRBJ2-3; D gene unclear. Germline CDR1 and CDR2: DFQATT and SNEGSKA (reference sequence). The CDR3 loop spans 12 amino acids. CDR3 sequence: CSASRVGQPQYF. The part of the CDR3 DNA that was read is TGCAGTGCTAGTCGGGTTGGCCAGCCG.

With regard to this clone: The read is 3 residues too short to cover the CDR3 end, so that end is filled in from the germline J gene. V gene TRBV19 combines with J gene TRBJ2-1; no clear D gene. This CDR3 region has 12 residues. Looked up from germline, CDR1 is LNHDA and CDR2 is SQIVND (reference sequence). Trimming shortened V by 5 bases and J by 9 bases, and 11 bases separated the two germline ends. CDR3 DNA (partial): TGTGCCAGTAGTCCTAGTCGTAGTGAG. This gives the protein CASSPSRSE. In full, the CDR3 reads CASSPSRSEQFF.

To note about this clone: A read error may produce the germline difference seen at one junction end. The observed sequence ends 3 residues before the CDR3 terminus, with the missing tail filled in from the germline J gene. This chain joins TRBV6-2 or TRBV6-3 and TRBJ1-1; TRBD1 is a possible D gene (6 bases). The germline V gene encodes CDR1 MNHEY and CDR2 SVGEGT. The CDR3 consists of 15 residues. The CDR3 here is CACSRAQGPNTEAFF. The covered CDR3 bases are TGTGCCTGCAGCAGGGCCCAGGGGCCGAACACTGAA.

Note on this clone: Read data end 3 residues before the CDR3 end; the end is taken from the germline J gene. J is TRBJ2-3 and V is TRBV7-9; TRBD2 is a possible D gene (6 bases). Trimming stripped 4 bases from V and 8 bases from J, with 10 bases between. Per germline, CDR1 SEHNR and CDR2 FQNEAQ (reference sequence). This CDR3 has 12 amino acids. The covered CDR3 bases are TGTGCCAGCAGCTCGGACTATTCTACG. It translates to CASSSDYST. The full-length CDR3 reads as CASSSDYSTQYF.

Worth noting for this clone: The observed sequence ends 3 residues before the CDR3 terminus, with the missing tail filled in from the germline J gene. The chain couples TRBV20-1 to TRBJ1-6, with 9 bases identical to TRBD1. The ends lost 0 bases at V and 6 bases at J; junction bases unmatched: 9. The CDR3 has 17 residues. The germline CDR1 and CDR2 sequences are DFQATT and SNEGSKA (reference sequence). The CDR3 DNA, read in part, is TGCAGTGCTAGAGATCTATGGGACAGGGCGGGTAATTCACCC. Amino acids: CSARDLWDRAGNSP. The CDR3 in full is CSARDLWDRAGNSPLHF.

In regard to this clone: Its ends do not fully match the called genes, so a read error is possible. The read stops 3 residues short of the end of the CDR3; the missing end is completed from the germline J gene. The chain is built from TRBV20-1 and TRBJ2-1; 8 nucleotides line up with TRBD2. Germline V gene sequence: CDR1 DFQATT, CDR2 SNEGSKA (reference sequence). The CDR3 contains 15 residues. This CDR3 reads CSVRDRGGLFNEQFF. The CDR3 bases that were read are TGCAGTGTTAGAGATCGGGGGGGCCTTTTCAATGAG.

Concerning this clone itself: The read ends 3 residues early relative to the CDR3; the germline J gene fills the gap. The rearrangement joins TRBV20-1 to TRBJ2-5; D call uncertain. Germline CDR1 is DFQATT and CDR2 is SNEGSKA (reference sequence). Between the trimmed V and J ends, which lost 4 bases and 1 base, there was a span of 13 bases. The CDR3 runs 14 residues. The CDR3 spells CSATYIRSQETQYF. Partial CDR3 DNA: TGCAGTGCTACCTATATAAGAAGCCAAGAGACC.

Of note for this clone: The read gets to within 3 residues of the CDR3 end, and the germline J gene fills in the rest. The rearrangement joins TRBV20-1 to TRBJ2-7; TRBD2 matches at 7 bases. The germline CDR1 and CDR2 sequences are DFQATT and SNEGSKA (reference sequence). CDR3 length: 14 amino acids. The V gene end was trimmed by 5 bases and the J gene end by 5 bases; junction bases not matched to a gene: 12. The covered CDR3 bases are TGCAGTGCTGGCCACCCTCAGGGAGGGCACGAG. This codes for CSAGHPQGGHE. The full CDR3 protein reads CSAGHPQGGHEQYF.

Concerning this clone: The CDR3 is cut off 3 residues early in the read; its end comes from the germline J gene. The rearrangement links TRBV6-1 to TRBJ1-6; TRBD1 is a possible D gene (5 bases). The germline V gene encodes CDR1 MNHNS and CDR2 SASEGT. Trimming removed 4 bases from V and 2 bases from J, with 9 bases in between. There are 15 residues in the CDR3. The CDR3 sequence: CASSAGITYNSPLHF. The sequenced part of the CDR3 DNA is TGTGCCAGCAGTGCAGGGATCACCTATAATTCACCC.

Remarks on this clone: The read ends 3 residues shy of where the CDR3 ends; the end is completed using the germline J gene. The chain recombines TRBV5-6 with TRBJ2-7, with unresolved D. This CDR3 is 12 amino acids long. The V end lost 0 bases, the J end lost 3 bases, and 4 bases lay between the germline ends. CDR1 is SGHDT, CDR2 YYEEEE, per germline. The part of the CDR3 DNA that was read is TGTGCCAGCAGCTTGGTTCACTACGAG. Translating it yields CASSLVHYE. The CDR3 in its entirety is CASSLVHYEQYF.

Points on this clone: The read stops 3 residues short of the end of the CDR3; the missing end is completed from the germline J gene. The chain employs TRBV27 and TRBJ1-1; tentatively, D is TRBD1 (5 bases). In germline, CDR1 is MNHEY, CDR2 SMNVEV (reference sequence). The CDR3 totals 13 residues. The CDR3 here is CASSFSGLTLAFF. The covered CDR3 bases are TGTGCCAGCAGTTTTTCAGGGTTAACCCTG.

In the case of this clone: The CDR3 extends 3 residues past the end of the read, so its final part is completed from the germline J gene. This chain uses TRBV6-1 with TRBJ1-6; the D is unclear. V was pared by 3 bases and J by 5 bases, with 8 bases between. This CDR3 is built from 14 residues. Germline loops: CDR1 MNHNS, CDR2 SASEGT. The CDR3 DNA, read in part, is TGTGCCAGCAGTGATTCCGCAGATAATTCACCC. The encoded protein is CASSDSADNSP. The whole CDR3 protein is CASSDSADNSPLHF.

Regarding this clone: From the germline J gene comes the end of the CDR3, since the read stops 3 residues before it. The V call is TRBV2, the J call TRBJ1-5; TRBD1 is a possible D gene (5 bases). The ends were cut back, 6 bases at V and 1 base at J, with 10 bases in the middle. This CDR3 contains 14 residues. CDR1 SNHLY and CDR2 FYNNEI come from the germline V gene. Incomplete CDR3 DNA: TGTGCCAGCAGCGGGGGGACGAGCAATCAGCCC. Its translation: CASSGGTSNQP. The CDR3 as a whole reads CASSGGTSNQPQHF.

On this clone itself: The read is 3 residues too short to cover the CDR3 end, so that end is filled in from the germline J gene. The chain recombines TRBV19 with TRBJ1-5; a weak D match, TRBD1 (5 bases). The CDR3 is made up of 15 amino acids. The V end was cut by 0 bases, the J end by 6 bases, with 12 bases between. The V gene's germline CDR1 is LNHDA and CDR2 SQIVND (reference sequence). CDR3 bases read: TGTGCCAGTAGTATAGATGGGGGGGGAGTTCAGCCC. Protein sequence: CASSIDGGGVQP. The CDR3 in full is CASSIDGGGVQPQHF.

A note on this clone: The read stops 3 residues short of the end of the CDR3; the missing end is completed from the germline J gene. The chain recombines TRBV6-2 or TRBV6-3 with TRBJ1-5; D is undetermined. CDR1 is MNHEY and CDR2 is SVGEGT in the germline V gene. The length of the CDR3 is 15 residues. Trimming left V 10 bases short and J 5 bases short, with 21 bases between. CDR3 DNA, as far as it was read: TGTGCCACCATGCGTAGGACGGGGAGCGATCAGCCC. It yields the protein CATMRRTGSDQP. The CDR3 in full is CATMRRTGSDQPQHF.

Worth noting for this clone: From the germline J gene comes the end of the CDR3, since the read stops 3 residues before it. The chain couples TRBV5-4 to TRBJ2-2; possible D gene TRBD1, 6 bases. V was clipped by 2 bases and J by 4 bases, with 6 bases between them. The germline CDR1 and CDR2 sequences are SGHNT and YYREEE (reference sequence). The CDR3 is 13 residues long. The sequenced part of the CDR3 DNA is TGTGCCAGCAGCTTCAGGGGCACCGGGGAG. Amino acids: CASSFRGTGE. The whole CDR3 sequence reads CASSFRGTGELFF.

With respect to this clone: The read terminates 3 residues before the CDR3 end, so the remaining end is supplied by the germline J gene. This chain connects TRBV20-1 to TRBJ1-2, with a tentative D call TRBD1 (5 bases). The CDR3 is 13 amino acids. Trimming removed 5 bases at V and 4 bases at J, with 14 bases between. Germline-derived CDR1 and CDR2 are DFQATT and SNEGSKA (reference sequence). The CDR3 loop is CSAFQGGSYGYTF. The part of the CDR3 DNA that was read is TGCAGTGCTTTCCAGGGAGGGAGCTATGGC.